Reported below is one T cell receptor (beta chain). The antigen is unknown. Assay used: immunoSEQ multiplex PCR; TCRdb lists only in-frame clones, some missing. The sample lists under 100,000 clones; 84% were seen once. The data were taken from a study of radiation and T cells in renal cell carcinoma. General study points: Without pretreatment biopsies, baseline tumor clonotype presence was undetermined. In blood, top tumor clones expanded by 2 weeks, shrinking by 4.

Germline V lookup: CDR1 WSHSY, CDR2 SAAADI. V was clipped by 5 bases and J by 7 bases; unmatched bases: 5. The CDR3 spans 14 residues. Time point of the sample: blood 4 weeks post-SBRT, at nephrectomy. Noted treatment: 15 Gy SBRT to primary tumor, nephrectomy 4 weeks later. Serial blood draws occurred at baseline and 2 and 4 weeks post-SBRT. The tumor was a clear cell renal cell carcinoma. The receptor was derived from a man aged 60-69 years with renal cell carcinoma. This sequence joins TRBV10-2 and TRBJ2-1, with 10 nucleotides matching TRBD2. This material consisted of blood, taken from a patient whose treatment included radiotherapy and nephrectomy. CDR3 in amino acids: CASSPLAGPNEQFF. In nucleotides, the CDR3 is TGCGCCAGCAGTCCACTAGCGGGACCTAATGAGCAGTTCTTC.